These 18 T cell receptor beta chains were all obtained from the same sample, sequenced in a study of cytomegalovirus exposure and HLA in healthy donors. Clones were sequenced by immunoSEQ multiplex PCR, and TCRdb holds only the in-frame ones, with some missing. This table has about 160,000 clones, roughly 91% appearing once. Sequencing input: PBMCs. The origin of the receptors is a young woman in good health and CMV-seropositive.

This clone was recorded only once. This chain connects TRBV27 to TRBJ2-5; D perhaps matches TRBD1 (6 bases). The CDR3 covers 13 residues. V shed 8 bases and J shed 5 bases, with 15 bases lying between them. Germline CDR1 is MNHEY and CDR2 is SMNVEV (reference sequence). CDR3 amino acids: CASRAGARETQYF. CDR3 coding DNA: TGTGCCAGCCGAGCAGGGGCGCGGGAGACCCAGTACTTC.

V is TRBV7-2 and J is TRBJ2-7, with D unclear. Trimming took 5 bases from V and 4 from J, leaving 9 bases between them. CDR3 length: 12 amino acids. From germline, CDR1 is SGHTA and CDR2 FQGNSA. DNA for the CDR3: TGTGCCAGCAGCGGCGGTTGGTACGAGCAGTACTTC. This sequence encodes CASSGGWYEQYF.

A word on this clone: A junction boundary mismatches the germline segment, possibly from a read error. The V call is TRBV6-5, the J call TRBJ1-4; TRBD1 aligns across 10 bases. Germline CDR1 MNHEY, CDR2 SVGAGI. The CDR3 extends over 15 amino acids. In nucleotides, the CDR3 is TGTGTCAGCAGACCTGGGACAGGGGCTAATGAAAAACTGTTTTTT. It is translated as CVSRPGTGANEKLFF.

This sequence joins TRBV4-2 and TRBJ2-1; 11 nucleotides agree with TRBD2. This CDR3 contains 18 residues. Trimming at V came to 1 base and at J to 8 bases, leaving 13 bases not matched to a gene. CDR1 is LGHNA and CDR2 is YNFKEQ in the germline V gene. The CDR3 nucleotides are TGTGCCAGCAGCCAAGGCCATCTTCCTAGCGGGAGGTCGGATGAGCAGTTCTTC. This sequence encodes CASSQGHLPSGRSDEQFF.

CDR3 DNA: TGTGCCTGGAGTACAGGGGGCCTAGAAAAACTGTTTTTT. It yields the protein CAWSTGGLEKLFF. The chain joins TRBV30 to TRBJ1-4; TRBD1 matches at 9 bases. The CDR3 is 13 residues long. Germline V gives CDR1 GTSNPN, CDR2 SVGIG (reference sequence). The ends lost 2 bases at V and 8 bases at J; junction bases unmatched: 3.

This clone was seen just once. This chain connects TRBV4-1 to TRBJ2-7; 11 bases are shared with TRBD2. The CDR3 spans 15 residues. In germline, CDR1 is MGHRA, CDR2 YSYEKL. With 2 bases clipped from V and 2 bases from J, the junction kept 2 bases outside the gene matches. CDR3 in amino acids: CASSQPTSGTYEQYF. The CDR3 bases are TGCGCCAGCAGCCAACCGACTAGCGGGACCTACGAGCAGTACTTC.

This clone was counted a single time. V usage is TRBV5-1 and J usage is TRBJ2-3; 13 positions agree with TRBD2. Looked up from germline, CDR1 is SGHRS and CDR2 is YFSETQ. The CDR3 is made up of 17 amino acids. Trimming took 4 bases from V and 2 from J; bases not matched to a gene: 7. In DNA form, the CDR3 reads TGCGCCAGCAGCATACGAGGACTAGCGGGAGTCACAGATACGCAGTATTTT. This sequence encodes CASSIRGLAGVTDTQYF.

This sequence joins TRBV28 and TRBJ2-1, with 8 bases aligning to TRBD1. CDR1 MDHEN and CDR2 SYDVKM come from the germline V gene. The ends lost 8 bases at V and 1 base at J; junction bases unmatched: 7. The CDR3 has 15 residues. The CDR3 region has the DNA TGTGCCAGCGGGAAAACAGGGGGTTCCTACAATGAGCAGTTCTTC. This gives the protein CASGKTGGSYNEQFF.

The chain recombines TRBV9 with TRBJ1-1; D ambiguous. Germline CDR1 and CDR2: SGDLS and YYNGEE. Trimming cost V 4 bases and J 0 bases, with 10 bases left between them. The CDR3 has 14 amino acids. CDR3 sequence reads: CASSPGLLNTEAFF. CDR3 DNA sequence: TGTGCCAGCAGCCCAGGACTGTTGAACACTGAAGCTTTCTTT.

The rearrangement links TRBV9 to TRBJ1-3, with D unclear. The CDR3 is 15 amino acids. V lost 0 bases and J lost 3, with 10 bases in between. Looked up from germline, CDR1 is SGDLS and CDR2 is YYNGEE. In DNA form, the CDR3 reads TGTGCCAGCAGCGTAGGTTTGAGTATTGGAAACACCATATATTTT. This translates into CASSVGLSIGNTIYF.

The chain is built from TRBV6-6 and TRBJ1-5; no clear D gene. Germline V gene data show CDR1 as MNHNY and CDR2 as SVGAGI (reference sequence). The length of the CDR3 is 14 residues. V was trimmed by 2 bases and J by 4 bases, leaving 9 bases between them. In nucleotides, the CDR3 is TGTGCCAGCAGTTACGCCTCCAGTAATCAGCCCCAGCATTTT. Translation gives CASSYASSNQPQHF.

The chain combines TRBV5-1 with TRBJ2-3; possibly TRBD1 for D (6 bases). Germline CDR1 SGHRS, CDR2 YFSETQ. Trimming cost V 4 bases and J 3 bases, with 18 bases left between them. The length of the CDR3 is 16 residues. CDR3 DNA sequence: TGCGCCAGCAGCCCGAGGTTAGGCAGGGGTACAGATACGCAGTATTTT. This codes for CASSPRLGRGTDTQYF.

The genes are TRBV4-3 and TRBJ2-1; 7 bases map to TRBD2. Germline assignment: CDR1 LGHNA and CDR2 YSLEER. This CDR3 spans 15 amino acids. V gave up 0 bases and J gave up 3 bases; unmatched junction bases: 2. CDR3 region: CASSQEGGGYNEQFF. In DNA form, the CDR3 reads TGCGCCAGCAGCCAAGAGGGGGGGGGCTACAATGAGCAGTTCTTC.

The chain uses TRBV10-3 and TRBJ1-2; no firm D call. The CDR3 has 13 amino acids. V gave up 5 bases and J gave up 2 bases, with 9 bases separating them. CDR1 and CDR2 from the germline V gene are ENHRY and SYGVKD. CDR3 in DNA: TGTGCCATCAGTCGAGGTTCAAACTATGGCTACACCTTC. It yields the protein CAISRGSNYGYTF.

The chain recombines TRBV19 with TRBJ1-2, with TRBD1 identical over 11 bases. This CDR3 spans 15 amino acids. The germline CDR1 and CDR2 sequences are LNHDA and SQIVND (reference sequence). Trimming took 8 bases from V and 5 from J; bases not matched to a gene: 10. CDR3 coding DNA: TGTGCCAGTCTCACACCGGACAGGGGGCGATATGGCTACACCTTC. Encoded protein: CASLTPDRGRYGYTF.

The chain carries TRBV20-1 and TRBJ2-7; D ambiguous. Trimming took 5 bases from V and 5 from J, leaving 10 bases between them. CDR3 length: 11 amino acids. CDR1 is DFQATT, CDR2 SNEGSKA, per germline (reference sequence). The CDR3 sequence is CSASPYHEQYF. The DNA for the CDR3 is TGCAGTGCTTCCCCCTACCACGAGCAGTACTTC.

The chain recombines TRBV6-1 with TRBJ2-7; 8 nucleotides agree with TRBD1. This CDR3 comprises 13 residues. Trimming removed 5 bases from V and 6 bases from J; junction bases left unmatched: 6. Germline-derived CDR1 and CDR2 are MNHNS and SASEGT. Here the CDR3 DNA reads TGTGCCAGCAGTATCGGACAGGGAGGCGAGCAGTACTTC. The encoded protein is CASSIGQGGEQYF.

This clone was seen just once. The CDR3 sequence: CASSPSSGGARMNTEAFF. CDR3 DNA: TGTGCCAGCTCACCCTCCTCAGGGGGCGCACGGATGAACACTGAAGCTTTCTTT. The V and J genes are TRBV18 and TRBJ1-1, with 8 bases matching TRBD1. Germline V gives CDR1 KGHSH, CDR2 LQKENI. This CDR3 has 18 residues. The ends lost 3 bases at V and 0 bases at J; junction bases unmatched: 12. Full variable domain (remainder filled in from reference TRBV18 and TRBJ1-1): NAGVMQNPRHLVRRRGQEARLRCSPMKGHSHVYWYRQLPEEGLKFMVYLQKENIIDESGMPKERFSAEFPKEGPSILRIQQVVRGDSAAYFCASSPSSGGARMNTEAFFGQGTRLTVV.